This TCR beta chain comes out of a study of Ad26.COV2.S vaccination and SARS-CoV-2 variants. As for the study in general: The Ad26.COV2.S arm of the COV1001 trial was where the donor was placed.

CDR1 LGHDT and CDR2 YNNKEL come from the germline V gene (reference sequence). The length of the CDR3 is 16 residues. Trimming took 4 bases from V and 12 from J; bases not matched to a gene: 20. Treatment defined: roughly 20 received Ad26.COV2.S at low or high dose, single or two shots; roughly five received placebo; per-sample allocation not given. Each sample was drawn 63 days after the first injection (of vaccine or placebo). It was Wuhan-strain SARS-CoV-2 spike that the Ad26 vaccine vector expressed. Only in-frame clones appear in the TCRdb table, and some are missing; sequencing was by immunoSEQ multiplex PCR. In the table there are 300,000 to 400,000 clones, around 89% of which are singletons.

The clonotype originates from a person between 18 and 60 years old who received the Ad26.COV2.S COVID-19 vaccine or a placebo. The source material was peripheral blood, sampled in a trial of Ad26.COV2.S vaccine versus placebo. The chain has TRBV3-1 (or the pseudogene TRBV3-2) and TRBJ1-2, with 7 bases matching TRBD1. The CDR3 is CASSLSLTGRVTSDTF. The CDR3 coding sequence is TGTGCCAGCAGCCTTTCGTTGACAGGGAGAGTTACTAGCGACACCTTC.